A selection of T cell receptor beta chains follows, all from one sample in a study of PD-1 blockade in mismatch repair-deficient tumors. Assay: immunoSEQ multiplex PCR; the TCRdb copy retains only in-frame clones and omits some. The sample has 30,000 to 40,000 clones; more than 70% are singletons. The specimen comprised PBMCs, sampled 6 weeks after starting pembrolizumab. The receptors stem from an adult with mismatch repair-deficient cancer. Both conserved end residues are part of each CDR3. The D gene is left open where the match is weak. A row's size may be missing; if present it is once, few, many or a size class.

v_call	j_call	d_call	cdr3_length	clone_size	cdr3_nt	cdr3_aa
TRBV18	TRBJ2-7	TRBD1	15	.	TGTGCCAGCTCACTTTCCGGGACAGGGAGGAACGAGCAGTACTTC	CASSLSGTGRNEQYF
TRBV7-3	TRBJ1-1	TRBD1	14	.	TGTGCCAGCAGCCCGACAGGGGGGGACACTGAAGCTTTCTTT	CASSPTGGDTEAFF
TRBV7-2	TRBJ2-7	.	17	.	TGTGCCAGCAGCGTGCGGGGAGGAGTCAGGGCCCAGTACGAGCAGTACTTC	CASSVRGGVRAQYEQYF
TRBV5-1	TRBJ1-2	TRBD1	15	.	TGCGCCAGCAGCTTGGAAGGGCAGGGGGGTAGAGGCTACACCTTC	CASSLEGQGGRGYTF
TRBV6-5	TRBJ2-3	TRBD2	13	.	TGTGCCAGCACTCTAGCGGGGACAGATACGCAGTATTTT	CASTLAGTDTQYF
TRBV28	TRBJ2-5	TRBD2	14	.	TGTGCCAGCAGTCCCAGCGGGGGGCAAGAGACCCAGTACTTC	CASSPSGGQETQYF
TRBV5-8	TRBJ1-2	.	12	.	TGTGCCAGCAACCGGGAGGGTTGGGGCTACACCTTC	CASNREGWGYTF
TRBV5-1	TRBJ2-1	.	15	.	TGCGCCAGCAGCCCGGGAGATGGGGTTTACAATGAGCAGTTCTTC	CASSPGDGVYNEQFF
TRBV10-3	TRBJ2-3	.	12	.	TGTGCCATCAGTGCCCCTACAGATACGCAGTATTTT	CAISAPTDTQYF
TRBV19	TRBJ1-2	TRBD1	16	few	TGTGCCAGTAATTTCCCTGGACAGGGGGTAAACTATGGCTACACCTTC	CASNFPGQGVNYGYTF
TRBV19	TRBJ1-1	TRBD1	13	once	TGTGCCAGTAGTATCGCAGGGGGCACTGAAGCTTTCTTT	CASSIAGGTEAFF
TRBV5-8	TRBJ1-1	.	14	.	TGTGCCAGCAGCTTGGAGGGGTGGAACACTGAAGCTTTCTTT	CASSLEGWNTEAFF
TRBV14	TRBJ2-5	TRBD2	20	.	TGTGCCAGCAGCCTTTACAGGGGGCTTGGGACTAGCGGGAGTGGAGAGACCCAGTACTTC	CASSLYRGLGTSGSGETQYF
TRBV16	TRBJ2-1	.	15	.	TGTGCCAGCAGCCAATCGGGGGGAGCCGGCAATGAGCAGTTCTTC	CASSQSGGAGNEQFF
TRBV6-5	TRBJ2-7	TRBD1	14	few	TGTGCCAGCAGCCCTCGGGACAGGCCCTACGAGCAGTACTTC	CASSPRDRPYEQYF
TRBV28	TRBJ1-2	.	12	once	TGTGCCAGCAGTCAACAGGGTTATGGCTACACCTTC	CASSQQGYGYTF
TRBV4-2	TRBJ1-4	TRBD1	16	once	TGTGCCAGCAGCCAAGCGGGGCCAGGGGGGAATGAAAAACTGTTTTTT	CASSQAGPGGNEKLFF
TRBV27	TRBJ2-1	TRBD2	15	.	TGTGCCAGCAGTTCATGGACTAGCGGGCCCAATGAGCAGTTCTTC	CASSSWTSGPNEQFF
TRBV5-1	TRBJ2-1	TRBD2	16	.	TGCGCCAGCAGCTGGGCCGCTAGCGGGAGGCTACCTGAGCAGTTCTTC	CASSWAASGRLPEQFF
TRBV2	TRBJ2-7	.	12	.	TGTGCCAGCAGGGCTAGTTACTACGAGCAGTACTTC	CASRASYYEQYF
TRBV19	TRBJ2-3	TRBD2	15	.	TGTGCCAGTAGCCCATGGAGCGGGAAAGGAGATACGCAGTATTTT	CASSPWSGKGDTQYF
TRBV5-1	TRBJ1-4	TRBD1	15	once	TGCGCCAGCAGCACGATGACAGGGGGCGGTGAAAAACTGTTTTTT	CASSTMTGGGEKLFF
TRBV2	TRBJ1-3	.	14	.	TGTGCCAGCACCCGGGACTTCTCTGGAAACACCATATATTTT	CASTRDFSGNTIYF
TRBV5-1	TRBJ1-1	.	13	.	TGCGCCAGCAGCTTGCAGGAGAACACTGAAGCTTTCTTT	CASSLQENTEAFF
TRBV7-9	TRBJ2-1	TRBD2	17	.	TGTGCCAGCAGCGTATTCGGGACTAGCGGGAGTATAAATGAGCAGTTCTTC	CASSVFGTSGSINEQFF
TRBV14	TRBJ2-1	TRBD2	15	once	TGTGCCAGCAGCCAGCCGGGACTAAGTTTTAATGAGCAGTTCTTC	CASSQPGLSFNEQFF